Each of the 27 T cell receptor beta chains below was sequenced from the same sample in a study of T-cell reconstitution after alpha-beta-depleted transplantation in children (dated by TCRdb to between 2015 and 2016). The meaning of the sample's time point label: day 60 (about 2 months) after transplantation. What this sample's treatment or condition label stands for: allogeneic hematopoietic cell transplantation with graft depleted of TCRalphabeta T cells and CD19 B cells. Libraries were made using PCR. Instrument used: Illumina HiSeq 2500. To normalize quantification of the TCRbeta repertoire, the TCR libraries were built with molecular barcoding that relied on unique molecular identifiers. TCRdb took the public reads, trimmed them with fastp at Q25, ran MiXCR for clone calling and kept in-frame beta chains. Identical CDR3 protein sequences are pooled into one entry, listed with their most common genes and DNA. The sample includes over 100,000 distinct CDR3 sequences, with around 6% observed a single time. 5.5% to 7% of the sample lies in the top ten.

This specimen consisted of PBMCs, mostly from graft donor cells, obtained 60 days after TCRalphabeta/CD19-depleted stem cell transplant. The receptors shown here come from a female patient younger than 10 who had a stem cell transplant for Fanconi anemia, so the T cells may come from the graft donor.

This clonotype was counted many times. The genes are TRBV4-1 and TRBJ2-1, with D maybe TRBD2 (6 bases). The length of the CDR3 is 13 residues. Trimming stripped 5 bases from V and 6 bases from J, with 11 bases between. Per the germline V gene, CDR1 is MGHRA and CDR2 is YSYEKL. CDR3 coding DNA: TGCGCCAGCAGCGAAGCGGGCCCCAATGAGCAGTTCTTC. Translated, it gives CASSEAGPNEQFF.

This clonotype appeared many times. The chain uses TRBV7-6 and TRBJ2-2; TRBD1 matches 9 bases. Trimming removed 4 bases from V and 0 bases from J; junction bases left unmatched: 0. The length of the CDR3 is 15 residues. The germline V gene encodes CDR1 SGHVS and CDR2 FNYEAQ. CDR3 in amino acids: CASSWTGANTGELFF. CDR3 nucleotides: TGTGCCAGCAGCTGGACAGGGGCGAACACCGGGGAGCTGTTTTTT.

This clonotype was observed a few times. CDR3 sequence: CSARSAHRGGGIQYF. CDR3 coding DNA: TGCAGTGCCAGATCCGCCCACAGGGGCGGGGGGATTCAGTACTTC. This chain connects TRBV20-1 to TRBJ2-4, with D possibly TRBD2 on 8 matching bases. There are 15 residues in the CDR3. The germline gives CDR1 DFQATT, CDR2 SNEGSKA (reference sequence). V lost 6 bases and J 10 bases, leaving 25 bases between the germline ends.

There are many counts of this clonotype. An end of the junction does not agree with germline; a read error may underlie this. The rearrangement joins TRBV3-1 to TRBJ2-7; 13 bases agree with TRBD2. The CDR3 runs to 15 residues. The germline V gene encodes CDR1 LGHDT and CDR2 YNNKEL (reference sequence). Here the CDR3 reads CASSQGLAGSYEQYF. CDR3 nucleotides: TGCGCCAGCAGCCAGGGACTAGCGGGGTCCTACGAGCAGTACTTC.

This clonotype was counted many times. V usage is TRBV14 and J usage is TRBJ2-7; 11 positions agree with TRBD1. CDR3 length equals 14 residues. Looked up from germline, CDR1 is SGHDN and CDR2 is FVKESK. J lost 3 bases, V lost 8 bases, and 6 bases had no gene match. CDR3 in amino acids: CASANGTGGYEQYF. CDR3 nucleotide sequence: TGTGCCAGCGCCAATGGGACAGGGGGCTACGAGCAGTACTTC.

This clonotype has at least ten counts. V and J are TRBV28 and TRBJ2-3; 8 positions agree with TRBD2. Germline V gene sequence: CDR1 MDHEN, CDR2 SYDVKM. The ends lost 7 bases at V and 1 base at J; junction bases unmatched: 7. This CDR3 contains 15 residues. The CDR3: CASNRAGVGTDTQYF. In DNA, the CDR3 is TGTGCCAGCAACCGAGCGGGAGTGGGCACAGATACGCAGTATTTT. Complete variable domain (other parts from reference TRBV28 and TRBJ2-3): DVKVTQSSRYLVKRTGEKVFLECVQDMDHENMFWYRQDPGLGLRLIYFSYDVKMKEKGDIPEGYSVSREKKERFSLILESASTNQTSMYLCASNRAGVGTDTQYFGPGTRLTVL.

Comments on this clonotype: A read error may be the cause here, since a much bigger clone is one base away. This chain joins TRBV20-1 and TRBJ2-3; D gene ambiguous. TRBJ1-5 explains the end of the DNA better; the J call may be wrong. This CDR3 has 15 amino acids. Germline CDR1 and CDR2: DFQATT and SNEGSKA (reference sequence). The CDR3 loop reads CSADLLAGVPDTQHF. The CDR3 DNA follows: TGCAGTGCTGATTTGCTAGCGGGAGTACCAGATACGCAGCATTTT.

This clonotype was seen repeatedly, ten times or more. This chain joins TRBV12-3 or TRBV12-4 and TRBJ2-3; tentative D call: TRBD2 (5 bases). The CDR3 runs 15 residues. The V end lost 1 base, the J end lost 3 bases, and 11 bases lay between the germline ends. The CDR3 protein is CASSLVGEFTDTQYF. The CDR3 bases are TGTGCCAGCAGTTTAGTCGGGGAATTTACAGATACGCAGTATTTT.

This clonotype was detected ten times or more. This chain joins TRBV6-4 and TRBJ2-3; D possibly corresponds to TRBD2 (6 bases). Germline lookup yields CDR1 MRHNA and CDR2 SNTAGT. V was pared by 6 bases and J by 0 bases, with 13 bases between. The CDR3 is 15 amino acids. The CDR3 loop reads CASSAGGSSTDTQYF. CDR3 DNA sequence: TGTGCCAGCAGCGCCGGGGGATCTAGCACAGATACGCAGTATTTT.

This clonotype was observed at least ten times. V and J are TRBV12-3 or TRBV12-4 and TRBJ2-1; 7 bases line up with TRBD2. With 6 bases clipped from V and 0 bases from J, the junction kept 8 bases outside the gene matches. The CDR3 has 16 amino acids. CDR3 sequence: CASRLSGNPSYNEQFF. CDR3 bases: TGTGCCAGCAGGTTAAGCGGGAACCCCTCCTACAATGAGCAGTTCTTC.

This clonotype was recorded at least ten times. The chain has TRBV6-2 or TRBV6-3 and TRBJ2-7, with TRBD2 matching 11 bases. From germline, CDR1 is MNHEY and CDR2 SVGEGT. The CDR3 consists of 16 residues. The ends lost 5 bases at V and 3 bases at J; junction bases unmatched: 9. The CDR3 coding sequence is TGTGCCAGCAGTCAGATAGGCCTAGCGGGAGGCTACGAGCAGTACTTC. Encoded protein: CASSQIGLAGGYEQYF.

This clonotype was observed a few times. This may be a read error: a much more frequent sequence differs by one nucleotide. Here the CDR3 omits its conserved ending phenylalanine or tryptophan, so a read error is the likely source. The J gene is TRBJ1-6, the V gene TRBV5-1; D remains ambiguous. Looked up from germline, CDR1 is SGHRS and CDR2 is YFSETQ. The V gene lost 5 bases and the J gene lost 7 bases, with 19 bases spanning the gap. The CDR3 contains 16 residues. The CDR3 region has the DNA TGCGCCAGCAGTCGTGCGCCGGGAGAGCAGAATTCACCCCTCCACTAT. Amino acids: CASSRAPGEQNSPLHY.

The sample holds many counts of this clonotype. The CDR3, as DNA: TGTGCCAGCAGCGGAGGGTACCCCAGAGATGCCTACGAGCAGTACTTC. It yields the protein CASSGGYPRDAYEQYF. The chain is built from TRBV7-9 and TRBJ2-7; TRBD2 is a possible D gene (6 bases). CDR1 is SEHNR, CDR2 FQNEAQ, per germline (reference sequence). This CDR3 has 16 residues. With 5 bases removed from V and 2 bases from J, the gap between germline ends came to 19 bases.

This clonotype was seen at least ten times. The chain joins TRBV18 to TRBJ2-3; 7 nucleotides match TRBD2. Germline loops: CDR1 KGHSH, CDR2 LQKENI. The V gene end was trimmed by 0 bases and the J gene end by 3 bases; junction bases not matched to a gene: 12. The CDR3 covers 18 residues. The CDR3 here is CASSPPSRRESRTDTQYF. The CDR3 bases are TGTGCCAGCTCACCACCGTCGAGGCGGGAGTCAAGGACAGATACGCAGTATTTT.

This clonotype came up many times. CDR3 nucleotides: TGTGCCAGCAGTCCCGGGACTGGAAACTACGAGCAGTACTTC. Translated, it gives CASSPGTGNYEQYF. This chain joins TRBV12-3 or TRBV12-4 and TRBJ2-7, with D maybe TRBD2 (6 bases). Deletions cut 5 bases from V and 3 bases from J, with 14 bases between. The CDR3 runs to 14 residues.

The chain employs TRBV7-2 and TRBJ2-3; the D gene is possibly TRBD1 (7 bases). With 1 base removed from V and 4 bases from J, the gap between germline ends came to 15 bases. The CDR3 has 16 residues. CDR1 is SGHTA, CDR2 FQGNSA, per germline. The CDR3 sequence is CASSLGWRGRADTQYF. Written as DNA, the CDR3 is TGTGCCAGCAGCTTAGGTTGGAGGGGGCGCGCAGATACGCAGTATTTT.

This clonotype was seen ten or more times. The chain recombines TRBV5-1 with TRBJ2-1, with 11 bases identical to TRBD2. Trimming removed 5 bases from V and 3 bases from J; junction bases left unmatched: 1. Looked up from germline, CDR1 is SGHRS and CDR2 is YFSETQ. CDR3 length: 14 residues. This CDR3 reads CASRGLADYNEQFF. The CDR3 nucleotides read TGCGCCAGCAGGGGACTAGCGGACTACAATGAGCAGTTCTTC.

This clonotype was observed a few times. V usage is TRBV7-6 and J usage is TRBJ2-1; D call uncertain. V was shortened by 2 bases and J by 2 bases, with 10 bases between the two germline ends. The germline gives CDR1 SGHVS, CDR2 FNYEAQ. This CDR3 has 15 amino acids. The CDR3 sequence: CASSLLVEPYNEQFF. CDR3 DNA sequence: TGTGCCAGCAGCTTATTGGTGGAACCCTACAATGAGCAGTTCTTC.

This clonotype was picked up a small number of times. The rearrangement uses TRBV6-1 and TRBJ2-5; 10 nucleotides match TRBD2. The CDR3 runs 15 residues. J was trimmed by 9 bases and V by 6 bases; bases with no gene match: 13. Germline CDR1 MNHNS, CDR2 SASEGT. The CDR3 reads CASRETSGLRGAQYF. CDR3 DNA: TGTGCCAGCAGAGAGACTAGCGGGCTCCGAGGGGCCCAGTACTTC.

The CDR3 loop reads CASSPNYHAGGEQYF. CDR3 bases: TGTGCCAGCAGTCCAAACTATCATGCAGGGGGGGAGCAGTACTTC. The V call is TRBV28, the J call TRBJ2-7, with D possibly matching TRBD1 (7 bases). Deletions cut 5 bases from V and 7 bases from J, with 21 bases between. Germline V gene sequence: CDR1 MDHEN, CDR2 SYDVKM. The CDR3 runs to 15 residues.

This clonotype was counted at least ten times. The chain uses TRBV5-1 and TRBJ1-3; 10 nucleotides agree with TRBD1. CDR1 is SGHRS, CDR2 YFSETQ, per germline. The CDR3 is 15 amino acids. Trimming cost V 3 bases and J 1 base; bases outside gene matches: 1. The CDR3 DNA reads TGCGCCAGCAGCTGGGACAGGGGATCTGGAAACACCATATATTTT. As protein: CASSWDRGSGNTIYF.

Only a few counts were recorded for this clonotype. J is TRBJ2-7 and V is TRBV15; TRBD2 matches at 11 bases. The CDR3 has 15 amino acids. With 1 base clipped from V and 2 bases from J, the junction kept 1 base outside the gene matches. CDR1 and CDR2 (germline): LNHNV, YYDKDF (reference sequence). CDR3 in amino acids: CATSRGLAGTYEQYF. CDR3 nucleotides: TGTGCCACCAGCAGAGGACTAGCGGGGACCTACGAGCAGTACTTC.

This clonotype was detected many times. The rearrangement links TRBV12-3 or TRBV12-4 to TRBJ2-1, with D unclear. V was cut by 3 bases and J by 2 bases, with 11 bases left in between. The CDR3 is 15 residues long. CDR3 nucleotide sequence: TGTGCCAGCAGTTTTCCTGGGGTGACCTACAATGAGCAGTTCTTC. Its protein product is CASSFPGVTYNEQFF.

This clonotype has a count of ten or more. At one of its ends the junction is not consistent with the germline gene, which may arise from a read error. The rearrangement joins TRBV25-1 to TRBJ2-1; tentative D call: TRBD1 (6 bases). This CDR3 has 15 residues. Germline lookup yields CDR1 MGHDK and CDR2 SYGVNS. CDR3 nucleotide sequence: TGTGCAAGCAGTGATTTGCAGGGGTATTGGAATGAGCAGTTCTTC. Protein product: CASSDLQGYWNEQFF.

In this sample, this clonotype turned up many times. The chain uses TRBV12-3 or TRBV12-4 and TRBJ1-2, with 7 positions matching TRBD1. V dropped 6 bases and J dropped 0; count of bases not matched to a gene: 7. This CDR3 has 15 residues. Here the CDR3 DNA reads TGTGCCAGCAGCTTGGGACAGTTCCCTAACTATGGCTACACCTTC. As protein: CASSLGQFPNYGYTF.

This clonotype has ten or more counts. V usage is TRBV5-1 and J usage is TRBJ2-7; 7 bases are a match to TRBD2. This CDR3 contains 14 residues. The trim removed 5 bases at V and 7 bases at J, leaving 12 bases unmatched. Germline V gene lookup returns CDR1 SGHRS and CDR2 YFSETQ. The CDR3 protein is CASSESGVAREQYF. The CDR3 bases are TGCGCCAGCAGTGAGAGCGGGGTCGCGCGTGAGCAGTACTTC.

The CDR3 DNA reads as TGTGCCAGCAGCTTCGTACCGCGAGGGGCGAACACTGAAGCTTTCTTT. This gives the protein CASSFVPRGANTEAFF. The chain has TRBV5-6 and TRBJ1-1; D is perhaps TRBD1 (5 bases). The CDR3 is 16 amino acids. Germline CDR1 reads SGHDT; CDR2 reads YYEEEE. V was shortened by 2 bases and J by 1 base, with 15 bases between the two germline ends.